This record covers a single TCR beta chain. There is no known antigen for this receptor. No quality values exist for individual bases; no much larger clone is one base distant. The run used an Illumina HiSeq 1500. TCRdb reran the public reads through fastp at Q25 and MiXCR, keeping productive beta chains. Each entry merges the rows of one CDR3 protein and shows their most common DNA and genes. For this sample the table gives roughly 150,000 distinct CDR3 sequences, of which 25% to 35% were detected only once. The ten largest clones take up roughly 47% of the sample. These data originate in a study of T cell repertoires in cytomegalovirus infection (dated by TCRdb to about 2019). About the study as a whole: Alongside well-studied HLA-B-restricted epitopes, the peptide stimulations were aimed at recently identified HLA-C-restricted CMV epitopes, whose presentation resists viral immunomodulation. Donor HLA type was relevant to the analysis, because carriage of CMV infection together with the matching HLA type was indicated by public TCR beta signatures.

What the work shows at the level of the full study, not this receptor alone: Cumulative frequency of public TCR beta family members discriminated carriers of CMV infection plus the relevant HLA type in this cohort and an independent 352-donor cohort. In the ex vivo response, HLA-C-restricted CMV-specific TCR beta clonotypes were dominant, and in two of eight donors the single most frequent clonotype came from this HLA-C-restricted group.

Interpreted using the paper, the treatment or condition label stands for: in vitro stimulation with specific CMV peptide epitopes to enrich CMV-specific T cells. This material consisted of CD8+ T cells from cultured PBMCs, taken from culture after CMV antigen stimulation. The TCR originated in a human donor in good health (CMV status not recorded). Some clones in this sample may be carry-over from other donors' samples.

The CDR3 here reads CASSQDWQGEYYEQYF. The nucleotides are TGTGCCAGCAGCCAAGATTGGCAGGGGGAATACTACGAGCAGTACTTC. The chain joins TRBV4-2 to TRBJ2-7, with 7 bases matching TRBD1. The junction shows trimming of 0 bases on V and 3 bases on J, and the gene matches do not reach 8 bases of it. The germline V gene yields LGHNA for CDR1 and YNFKEQ for CDR2. The CDR3 runs 16 amino acids, cysteine and phenylalanine included. Here the CDR3 DNA is all that survives: 48 bases in frame from base 1.